This is a list of T cell receptor beta chains from one sample in a study of T cell responses to AZD1222 COVID-19 vaccine. Assay: immunoSEQ multiplex PCR; the TCRdb copy retains only in-frame clones and omits some. The sample comprises some 22,000 clones, roughly 82% of which are singletons, and 35% to 45% rests with the top ten. This material consisted of peripheral blood, taken on day 0 of AZD1222 vaccination. The receptor set was obtained from an adult in good health. Both conserved end residues are part of each CDR3. D genes are given only for firm matches. Rows may omit the clone size; those that give it use once, few, many or a size class.

TGCAGCGTTGAATCCAACGGCGGGAGCGCTCGGGGCTATGGCTACACCTTC	CSVESNGGSARGYGYTF	TRBV29-1	NA	TRBJ1-2	17	NA
TGTGCCAGCAGCTCCCGACAGGGGTTAGAAGAGACCCAGTACTTC	CASSSRQGLEETQYF	TRBV7-2	NA	TRBJ2-5	15	TRBD1
TGTGCCAGCAGGAGGGATGGAAGCAATCAGCCCCAGCATTTT	CASRRDGSNQPQHF	TRBV2	NA	TRBJ1-5	14	NA
TGTGCCAGCTCACCACCTAACACCGGGGAGCTGTTTTTT	CASSPPNTGELFF	TRBV18	NA	TRBJ2-2	13	NA
TGTGCCAGTAGTGCCAGCAACTATGGCTACACCTTC	CASSASNYGYTF	TRBV19	NA	TRBJ1-2	12	NA
TGTGCCAGCTGCAGGGCCTACGAGCAGTACTTC	CASCRAYEQYF	TRBV28	few	TRBJ2-7	11	NA
TGTGCCAGCAGCTTAGGCGGCGGGGGGGCCCAAGAGACCCAGTACTTC	CASSLGGGGAQETQYF	TRBV7-9	NA	TRBJ2-5	16	TRBD2
TGTGCCAGCAGCTTGGATGCTCTAGCGGGGCTGGCGGATACGCAGTATTTT	CASSLDALAGLADTQYF	TRBV5-4	NA	TRBJ2-3	17	TRBD2
TGTGCCAGCAGCCCATATCTCCTCCCGCCACCCCTCCACTTT	CASSPYLLPPPLHF	TRBV9	NA	TRBJ1-6	14	NA
TGTGCCAGCCGCCTGGTGGAAAAACTGTTTTTT	CASRLVEKLFF	TRBV12-3/TRBV12-4	NA	TRBJ1-4	11	NA
TGTGCCAGCAGCTTGGACAGGACTAATTCACCCCTCCACTTT	CASSLDRTNSPLHF	TRBV5-4	NA	TRBJ1-6	14	NA
TGTGCCAGCTCACCCGACAGGGGAGAGCTGTTTTTT	CASSPDRGELFF	TRBV18	NA	TRBJ2-2	12	TRBD1
TGTGCCAGCAGCCACCCGGCGGGAGAGGAGACCCAGTACTTC	CASSHPAGEETQYF	TRBV7-9	once	TRBJ2-5	14	TRBD2
TGCGCCAGCAGCCAAGAGGGAGTTCATGAGCAGTTCTTC	CASSQEGVHEQFF	TRBV4-1	NA	TRBJ2-1	13	NA
TGTGCCAGCAGTTATCAGACTAGATTGTACAATGAGCAGTTCTTC	CASSYQTRLYNEQFF	TRBV6-6	NA	TRBJ2-1	15	NA
TGTGCCACCAGTGATGATAGCGGGGGGGGTTACAATGAGCAGTTCTTC	CATSDDSGGGYNEQFF	TRBV24-1	NA	TRBJ2-1	16	TRBD2
TGTGCCAGAAGCTTCGGTTATGGTGACAGAACCTACAATGAGCAGTTCTTC	CARSFGYGDRTYNEQFF	TRBV5-3	NA	TRBJ2-1	17	NA
TGCGCCAGCAGCTTGCTATCAACTAATGAAAAACTGTTTTTT	CASSLLSTNEKLFF	TRBV5-1	NA	TRBJ1-4	14	NA
TGTGCCAGCACCCTCGCCCACCGGGGGGACGAGTACTTC	CASTLAHRGDEYF	TRBV7-7	few	TRBJ2-7	13	TRBD2
TGTGCCAGCAGCGTAGTGGATGGGGTGGGCAATGAGCAGTTCTTC	CASSVVDGVGNEQFF	TRBV9	NA	TRBJ2-1	15	NA
TGTGCCAGCAGCGCCTCGGACCGTTTAGCCAAAAACATTCAGTACTTC	CASSASDRLAKNIQYF	TRBV7-9	NA	TRBJ2-4	16	NA
TGTGCCAGCAGTTTGCCCCGCCAACAGGGTAGGGCTTTCTTT	CASSLPRQQGRAFF	TRBV28	NA	TRBJ1-1	14	NA
TGTGCCAGCAGTTTCCTGCCTAGCGGGAGTGATAAGGTAGATACGCAGTATTTT	CASSFLPSGSDKVDTQYF	TRBV28	NA	TRBJ2-3	18	TRBD2
TGTGCCAGCTCACCGGGATCCTCCTACAATGAGCAGTTCTTC	CASSPGSSYNEQFF	TRBV18	NA	TRBJ2-1	14	NA
TGTGCCAGCAGCCCCCGGGCCCAGACAGATACGCAGTATTTT	CASSPRAQTDTQYF	TRBV13	few	TRBJ2-3	14	NA
TGTGCCAGCAGGGAGGGACTAGCGTACGAGCAGTACTTC	CASREGLAYEQYF	TRBV12-3/TRBV12-4	few	TRBJ2-7	13	TRBD2
TGTGCCACCAGTGATCGCCTAGCGGGAGCCGGGAATGAGCAGTTCTTC	CATSDRLAGAGNEQFF	TRBV24-1	NA	TRBJ2-1	16	TRBD2
TGTGCCAGCAGCTTAAAGGGACTAGCGGGGGTCCGAGAGACCCAGTACTTC	CASSLKGLAGVRETQYF	TRBV11-2	once	TRBJ2-5	17	TRBD2
TGCGCCAGCAGGAGAACTAGCGGAACCTACGAGCAGTACTTC	CASRRTSGTYEQYF	TRBV5-1	once	TRBJ2-7	14	TRBD2
TGTGCCAGCAGCGCCCGGGTCGGGACGGGGCGCAATCAGCCCCAGCATTTT	CASSARVGTGRNQPQHF	TRBV7-9	NA	TRBJ1-5	17	NA
TGTGCCAGCAGCCCAGGTGGACCCCGAGGGACAGATACGCAGTATTTT	CASSPGGPRGTDTQYF	TRBV27	NA	TRBJ2-3	16	NA
TGTGCCAGCAGCCACCCCGGGACCTCAAAAAGCGGGGAGCTGTTTTTT	CASSHPGTSKSGELFF	TRBV7-3	NA	TRBJ2-2	16	NA
TGTGCCAGCAGTCCCATTTCCCCGGGTACGCAGTATTTT	CASSPISPGTQYF	TRBV6-2/TRBV6-3	NA	TRBJ2-3	13	NA
TGTGCCAGCTCATTAGGTTTAGAAAAACTGTTTTTT	CASSLGLEKLFF	TRBV7-8	NA	TRBJ1-4	12	NA
TGCGCCAGCAGCCATATCAGGGGGGGGAGCGGAGACAATGAGCAGTTCTTC	CASSHIRGGSGDNEQFF	TRBV4-3	NA	TRBJ2-1	17	NA
TGTGCCAGCAGCCTGTCGCCGACCGACGAGCAGTACTTC	CASSLSPTDEQYF	TRBV11-2	NA	TRBJ2-7	13	NA
TGCAGTGCTATTGACTCCTACGAGCAGTACTTC	CSAIDSYEQYF	TRBV20-1	NA	TRBJ2-7	11	NA
TGTGCCAGCAGTTTATCCCCCAGAGGGAGGGTCTACGAGCAGTACTTC	CASSLSPRGRVYEQYF	TRBV28	NA	TRBJ2-7	16	TRBD2
TGTGCCATCAGTGAGTCTATGATCCGGGACAGGCAGAACACTGAAGCTTTCTTT	CAISESMIRDRQNTEAFF	TRBV10-3	few	TRBJ1-1	18	TRBD1
TGTGCCAGTAGTATACCTGGTGGCAGCTCCTACAATGAGCAGTTCTTC	CASSIPGGSSYNEQFF	TRBV19	once	TRBJ2-1	16	NA
TGTGCCAGCAGCTCCTCCTACACCATCCTCTACGAGCAGTACTTC	CASSSSYTILYEQYF	TRBV28	few	TRBJ2-7	15	NA
TGTGCCAGTAGTAACAGGGAAAGGGGGTATTTT	CASSNRERGYF	TRBV19	NA	TRBJ2-3	11	NA
TGTGCCAGCAGCCAAGTACCCACTGAAGCTTTCTTT	CASSQVPTEAFF	TRBV3-1/TRBV3-2	NA	TRBJ1-1	12	NA
TGCGCCAGCAGCCAAGAAATGAGGCGAGGCGCTTTCTTT	CASSQEMRRGAFF	TRBV4-3	NA	TRBJ1-1	13	NA
TGTGCCAGCAGTCCGACTAGCGGGGGGATCAATGAGCAGTTCTTC	CASSPTSGGINEQFF	TRBV28	NA	TRBJ2-1	15	TRBD2
TGTGCCAGCAGCTTAATCTCCCCAATCGGGGAGACCCAGTACTTC	CASSLISPIGETQYF	TRBV7-9	NA	TRBJ2-5	15	NA
TGCGCCAGCAGCTTGGGGGTTCTAACAGATACGCAGTATTTT	CASSLGVLTDTQYF	TRBV5-1	NA	TRBJ2-3	14	NA
TGTGCCAGCATCCCCAGGGTCGATTCACCCCTCCACTTT	CASIPRVDSPLHF	TRBV28	once	TRBJ1-6	13	NA
TGTGCCAGTAGTGATTTCGGGCGCGGCTACACCTTC	CASSDFGRGYTF	TRBV19	NA	TRBJ1-2	12	NA
TGTGCCACCAGCAGGGCGCGGGGACAGGGGGCCTACGAGCAGTACTTC	CATSRARGQGAYEQYF	TRBV15	NA	TRBJ2-7	16	TRBD1
TGTGCCAGCAGTCCCCAGGCCCGGTGGGGCACCTTC	CASSPQARWGTF	TRBV6-2/TRBV6-3	NA	TRBJ1-2	12	NA
TGTGCCAGCAGCTTATGGCGCACAGATACGCAGTATTTT	CASSLWRTDTQYF	TRBV7-2	NA	TRBJ2-3	13	NA
TGTGCCAGCAGTGAAGCGTACAGGGGGTCTCGTCAGCCCCAGCATTTT	CASSEAYRGSRQPQHF	TRBV6-1	NA	TRBJ1-5	16	TRBD1
TGTGCCAGCAGCTCTCGAACAGGGGTGGGGCACTCTGGGGCCAACGTCCTGACTTTC	CASSSRTGVGHSGANVLTF	TRBV9	once	TRBJ2-6	19	TRBD1
TGTGCCAGCAGCCCGAGCGCGGGACTGTCCTACAATGAGCAGTTCTTC	CASSPSAGLSYNEQFF	TRBV9	NA	TRBJ2-1	16	NA
TGTGCCAGCAGCTTGGAGGGGCGAGAGAACACTGAAGCTTTCTTT	CASSLEGRENTEAFF	TRBV5-6	NA	TRBJ1-1	15	NA